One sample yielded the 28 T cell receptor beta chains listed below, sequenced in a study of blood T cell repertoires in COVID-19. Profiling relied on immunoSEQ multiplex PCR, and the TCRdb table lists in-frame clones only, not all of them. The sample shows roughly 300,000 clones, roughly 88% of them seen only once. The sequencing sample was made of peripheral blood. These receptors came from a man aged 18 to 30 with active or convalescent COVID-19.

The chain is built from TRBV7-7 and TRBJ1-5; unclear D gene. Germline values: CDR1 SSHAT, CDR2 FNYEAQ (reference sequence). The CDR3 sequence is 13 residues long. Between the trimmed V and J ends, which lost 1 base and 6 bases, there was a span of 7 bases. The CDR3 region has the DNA TGTGCCAGCAGCTTAGTCTGGAGTCAGCCCCAGCATTTT. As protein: CASSLVWSQPQHF.

The chain's CDR3 is CASSLRGLNYGYTF. The CDR3 bases are TGTGCCAGCAGCTTAAGGGGACTGAACTATGGCTACACCTTC. V and J are TRBV13 and TRBJ1-2; tentative D call: TRBD1 (5 bases). The CDR3 has 14 residues. V lost 2 bases and J 2 bases, leaving 9 bases between the germline ends. From germline, CDR1 is PRHDT and CDR2 FYEKMQ (reference sequence).

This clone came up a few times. The CDR3 DNA reads TGTGCCACCAGCAGGGACAGGGAGGTTAATGAGCAGTTCTTC. Amino acids: CATSRDREVNEQFF. This chain links TRBV15 with TRBJ2-1; 8 bases line up with TRBD1. V trimming: 3 bases; J trimming: 7 bases; junction bases outside the gene matches: 5. CDR3 length equals 14 residues. Per germline, CDR1 LNHNV and CDR2 YYDKDF (reference sequence).

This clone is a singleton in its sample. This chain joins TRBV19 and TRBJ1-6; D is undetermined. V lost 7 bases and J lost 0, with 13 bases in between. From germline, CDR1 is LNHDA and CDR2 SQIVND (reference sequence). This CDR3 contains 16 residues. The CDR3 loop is CASTESGSSYNSPLHF. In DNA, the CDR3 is TGTGCCAGTACCGAGAGTGGTAGCTCCTATAATTCACCCCTCCACTTT.

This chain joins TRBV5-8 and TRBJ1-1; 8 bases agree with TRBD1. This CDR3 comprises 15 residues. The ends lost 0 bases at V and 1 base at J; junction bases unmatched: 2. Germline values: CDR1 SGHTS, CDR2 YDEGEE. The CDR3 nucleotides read TGTGCCAGCAGCTTGGGACAGGGGCGGAACACTGAAGCTTTCTTT. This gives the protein CASSLGQGRNTEAFF.

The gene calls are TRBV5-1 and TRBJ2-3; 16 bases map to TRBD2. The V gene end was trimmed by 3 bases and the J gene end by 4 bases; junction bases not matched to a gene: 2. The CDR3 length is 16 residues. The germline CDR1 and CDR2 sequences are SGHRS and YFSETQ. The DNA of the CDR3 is TGCGCCAGCAGCTCGGGACTAGCGGGGGGGCCAGATACGCAGTATTTT. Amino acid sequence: CASSSGLAGGPDTQYF.

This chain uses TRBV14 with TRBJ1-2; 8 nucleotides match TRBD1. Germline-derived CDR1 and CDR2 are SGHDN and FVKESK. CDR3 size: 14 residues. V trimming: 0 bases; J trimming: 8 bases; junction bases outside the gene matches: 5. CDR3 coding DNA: TGTGCCAGCAGCCAAGAGAGGACAGGGCCCGGCTACACCTTC. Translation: CASSQERTGPGYTF.

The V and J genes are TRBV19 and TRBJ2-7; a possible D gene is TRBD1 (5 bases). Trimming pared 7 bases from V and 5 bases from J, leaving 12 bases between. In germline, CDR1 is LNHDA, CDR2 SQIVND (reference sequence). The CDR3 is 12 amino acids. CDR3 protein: CASKGRVDEQYF. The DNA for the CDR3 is TGTGCCAGTAAGGGCAGGGTCGACGAGCAGTACTTC. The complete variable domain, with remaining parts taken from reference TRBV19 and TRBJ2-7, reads DGGITQSPKYLFRKEGQNVTLSCEQNLNHDAMYWYRQDPGQGLRLIYYSQIVNDFQKGDIAEGYSVSREKKESFPLTVTSAQKNPTAFYLCASKGRVDEQYFGPGTRLTVT.

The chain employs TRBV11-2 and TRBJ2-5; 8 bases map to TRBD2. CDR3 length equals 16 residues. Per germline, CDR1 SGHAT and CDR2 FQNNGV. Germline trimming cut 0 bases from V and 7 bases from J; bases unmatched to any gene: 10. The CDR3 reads CASSLETSSGGWTQYF. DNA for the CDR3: TGTGCCAGCAGCTTAGAGACGTCGAGCGGGGGATGGACCCAGTACTTC.

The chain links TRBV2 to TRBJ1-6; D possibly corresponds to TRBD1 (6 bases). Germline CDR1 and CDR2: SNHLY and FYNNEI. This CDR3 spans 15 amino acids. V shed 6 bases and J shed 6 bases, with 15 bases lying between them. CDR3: CASRRAADSNSPLHF. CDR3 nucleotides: TGTGCCAGCAGAAGAGCGGCGGACAGTAATTCACCCCTCCACTTT. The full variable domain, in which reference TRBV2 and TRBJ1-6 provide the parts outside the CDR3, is EPEVTQTPSHQVTQMGQEVILRCVPISNHLYFYWYRQILGQKVEFLVSFYNNEISEKSEIFDDQFSVERPDGSNFTLKIRSTKLEDSAMYFCASRRAADSNSPLHFGNGTRLTVT.

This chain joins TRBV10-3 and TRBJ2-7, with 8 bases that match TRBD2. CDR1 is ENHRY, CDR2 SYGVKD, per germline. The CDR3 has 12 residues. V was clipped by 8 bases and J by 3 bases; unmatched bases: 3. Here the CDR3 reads CAIRREGYEQYF. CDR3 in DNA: TGTGCCATCCGACGGGAGGGCTACGAGCAGTACTTC.

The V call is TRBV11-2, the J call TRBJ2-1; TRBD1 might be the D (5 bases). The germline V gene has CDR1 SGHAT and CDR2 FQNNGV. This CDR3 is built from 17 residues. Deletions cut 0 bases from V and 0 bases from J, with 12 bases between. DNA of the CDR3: TGTGCCAGCAGCTTAGAGTTACAGGTCAGCTCCTACAATGAGCAGTTCTTC. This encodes CASSLELQVSSYNEQFF.

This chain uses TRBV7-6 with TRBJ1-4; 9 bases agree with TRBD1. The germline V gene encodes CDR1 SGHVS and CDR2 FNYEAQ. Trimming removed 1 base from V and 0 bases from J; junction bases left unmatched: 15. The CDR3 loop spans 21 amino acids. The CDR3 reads CASSLDREGTGSYATNEKLFF. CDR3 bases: TGTGCCAGCAGCTTAGACAGGGAGGGGACAGGGTCGTATGCAACTAATGAAAAACTGTTTTTT.

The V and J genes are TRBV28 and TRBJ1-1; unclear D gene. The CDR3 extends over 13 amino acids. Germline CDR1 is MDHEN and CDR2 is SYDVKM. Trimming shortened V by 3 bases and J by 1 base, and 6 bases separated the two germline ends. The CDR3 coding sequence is TGTGCCAGCAGTTTGTTAGAGAACACTGAAGCTTTCTTT. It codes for CASSLLENTEAFF.

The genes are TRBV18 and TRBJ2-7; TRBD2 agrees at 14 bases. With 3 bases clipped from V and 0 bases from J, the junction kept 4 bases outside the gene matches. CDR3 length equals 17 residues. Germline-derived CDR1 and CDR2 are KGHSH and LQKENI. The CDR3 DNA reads TGTGCCAGCTCACCCAGACTAGCGGGGGGGTTCTCCTACGAGCAGTACTTC. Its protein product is CASSPRLAGGFSYEQYF.

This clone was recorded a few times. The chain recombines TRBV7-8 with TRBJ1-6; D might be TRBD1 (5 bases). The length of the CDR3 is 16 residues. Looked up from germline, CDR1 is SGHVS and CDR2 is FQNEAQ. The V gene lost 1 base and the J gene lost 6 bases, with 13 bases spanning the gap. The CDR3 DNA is TGTGCCAGCAGCTTAGTCGACAGCGGGTTTAATTCACCCCTCCACTTT. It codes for CASSLVDSGFNSPLHF.

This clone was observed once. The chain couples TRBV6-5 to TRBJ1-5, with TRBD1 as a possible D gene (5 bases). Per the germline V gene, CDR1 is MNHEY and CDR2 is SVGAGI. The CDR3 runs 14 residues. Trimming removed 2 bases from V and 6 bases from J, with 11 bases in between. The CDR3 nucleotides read TGTGCCAGCAGTTACCGACCAGGGTTTCAGCCCCAGCATTTT. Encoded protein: CASSYRPGFQPQHF.

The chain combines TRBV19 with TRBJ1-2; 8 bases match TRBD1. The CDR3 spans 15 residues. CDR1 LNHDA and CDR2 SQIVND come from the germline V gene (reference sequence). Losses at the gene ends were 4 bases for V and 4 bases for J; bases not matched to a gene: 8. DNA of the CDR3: TGTGCCAGTAGTACCTGGACAGGGACGAGCTATGGCTACACCTTC. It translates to CASSTWTGTSYGYTF.

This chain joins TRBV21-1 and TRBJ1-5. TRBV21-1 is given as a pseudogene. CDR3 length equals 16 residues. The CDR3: CASSKVRTLSNQPQHF. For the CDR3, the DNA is TGTGCCAGCAGCAAAGTGAGAACGCTGAGCAATCAGCCCCAGCATTTT.

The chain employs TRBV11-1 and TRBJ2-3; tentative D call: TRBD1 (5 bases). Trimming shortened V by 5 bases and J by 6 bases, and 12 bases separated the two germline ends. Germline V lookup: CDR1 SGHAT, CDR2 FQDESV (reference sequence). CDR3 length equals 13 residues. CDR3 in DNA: TGTGCCAGCAGCAAAAACAGGTGGGATACGCAGTATTTT. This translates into CASSKNRWDTQYF.

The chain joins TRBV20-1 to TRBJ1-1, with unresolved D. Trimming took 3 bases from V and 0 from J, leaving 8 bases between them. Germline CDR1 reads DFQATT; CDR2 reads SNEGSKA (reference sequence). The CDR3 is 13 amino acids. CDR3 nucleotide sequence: TGCAGTGCTAGTGCCCCCATGAACACTGAAGCTTTCTTT. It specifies CSASAPMNTEAFF.

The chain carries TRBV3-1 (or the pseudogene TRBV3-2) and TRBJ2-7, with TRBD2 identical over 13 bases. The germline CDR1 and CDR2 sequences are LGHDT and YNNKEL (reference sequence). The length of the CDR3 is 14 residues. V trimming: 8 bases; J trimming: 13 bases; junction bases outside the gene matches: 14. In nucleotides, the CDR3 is TGTGCCAGCTCAACGGGACTAGCGGGGAATAGTAGATACTTC. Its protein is CASSTGLAGNSRYF.

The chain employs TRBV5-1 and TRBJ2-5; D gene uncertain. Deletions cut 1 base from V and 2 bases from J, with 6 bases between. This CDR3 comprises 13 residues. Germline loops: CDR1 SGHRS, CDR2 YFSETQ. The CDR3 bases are TGCGCCAGCAGCTTGCGACATCAAGAGACCCAGTACTTC. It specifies CASSLRHQETQYF.

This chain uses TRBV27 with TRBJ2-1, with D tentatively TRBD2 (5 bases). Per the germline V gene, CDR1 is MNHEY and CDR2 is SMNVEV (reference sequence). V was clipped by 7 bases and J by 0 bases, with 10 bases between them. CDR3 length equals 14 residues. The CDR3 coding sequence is TGTGCCAGCATGCCGGGAAGCTCCTACAATGAGCAGTTCTTC. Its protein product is CASMPGSSYNEQFF.

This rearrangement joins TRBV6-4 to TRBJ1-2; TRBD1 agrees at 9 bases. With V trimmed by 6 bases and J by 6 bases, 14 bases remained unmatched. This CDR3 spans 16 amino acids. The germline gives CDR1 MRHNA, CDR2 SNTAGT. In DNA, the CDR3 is TGTGCCAGCAGCCCTGAAGCCGGGACAGGGAGTAATGGCTACACCTTC. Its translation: CASSPEAGTGSNGYTF.

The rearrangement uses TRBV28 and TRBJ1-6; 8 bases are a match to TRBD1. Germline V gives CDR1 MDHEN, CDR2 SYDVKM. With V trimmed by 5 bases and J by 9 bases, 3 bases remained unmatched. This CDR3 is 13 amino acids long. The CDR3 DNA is TGTGCCAGCAGTATAGACAGGGGTTCACCCCTCCACTTT. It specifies CASSIDRGSPLHF.

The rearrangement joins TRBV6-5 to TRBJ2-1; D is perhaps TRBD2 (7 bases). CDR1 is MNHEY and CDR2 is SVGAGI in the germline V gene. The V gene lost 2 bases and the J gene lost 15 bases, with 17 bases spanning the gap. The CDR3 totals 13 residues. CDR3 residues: CASSYEGGGATFF. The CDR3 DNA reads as TGTGCCAGCAGTTACGAGGGTGGGGGGGCGACGTTCTTC.

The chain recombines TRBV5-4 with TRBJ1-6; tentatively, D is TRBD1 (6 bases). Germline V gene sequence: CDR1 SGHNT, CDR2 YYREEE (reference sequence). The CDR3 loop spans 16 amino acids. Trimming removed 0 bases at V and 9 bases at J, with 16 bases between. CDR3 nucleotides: TGTGCCAGCAGCTTGGGAGGGGACACCCTTCTTTCACCCCTCCACTTT. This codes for CASSLGGDTLLSPLHF.